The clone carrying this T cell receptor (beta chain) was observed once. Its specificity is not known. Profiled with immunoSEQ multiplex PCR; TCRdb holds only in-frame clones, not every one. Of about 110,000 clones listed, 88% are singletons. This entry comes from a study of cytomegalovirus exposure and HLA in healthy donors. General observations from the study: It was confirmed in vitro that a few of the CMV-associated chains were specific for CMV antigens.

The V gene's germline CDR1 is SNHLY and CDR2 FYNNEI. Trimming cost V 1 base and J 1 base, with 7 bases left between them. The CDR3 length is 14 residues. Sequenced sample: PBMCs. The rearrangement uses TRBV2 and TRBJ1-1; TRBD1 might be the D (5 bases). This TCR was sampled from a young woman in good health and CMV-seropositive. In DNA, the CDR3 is TGTGCCAGCAGTGAAGAGACAGCGAACACTGAAGCTTTCTTT. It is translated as CASSEETANTEAFF.